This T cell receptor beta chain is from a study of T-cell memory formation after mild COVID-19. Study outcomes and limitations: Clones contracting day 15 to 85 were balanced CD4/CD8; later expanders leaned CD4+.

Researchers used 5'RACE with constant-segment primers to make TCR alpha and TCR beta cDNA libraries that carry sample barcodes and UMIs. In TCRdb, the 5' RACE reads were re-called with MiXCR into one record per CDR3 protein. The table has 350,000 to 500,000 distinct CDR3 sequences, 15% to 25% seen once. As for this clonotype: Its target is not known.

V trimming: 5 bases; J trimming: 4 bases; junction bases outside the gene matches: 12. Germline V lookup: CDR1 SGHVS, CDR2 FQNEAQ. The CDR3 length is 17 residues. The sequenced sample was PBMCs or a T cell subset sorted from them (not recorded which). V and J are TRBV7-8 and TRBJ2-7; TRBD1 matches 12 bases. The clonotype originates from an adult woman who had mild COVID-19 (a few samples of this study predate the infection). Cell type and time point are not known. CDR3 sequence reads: CASSVPGTGGIGYEQYF. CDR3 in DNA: TGTGCCAGCAGCGTGCCCGGGACAGGGGGCATTGGGTACGAGCAGTACTTC.